The present T cell receptor beta chain was sequenced within a study of cytomegalovirus exposure and HLA in healthy donors. The PCR had 60 Vbeta and 13 Jbeta primers. TCRdb keeps only in-frame clones here, not all; method: immunoSEQ multiplex PCR. The sample has 120,000 to 150,000 clones, over 80% seen once. The clonotype originates from a male donor in good health and CMV-seronegative. What was sequenced was PBMCs.

The CDR3 region is CASSFWTGATEAFF. The DNA for the CDR3 is TGTGCCAGCAGCTTCTGGACAGGGGCCACTGAAGCTTTCTTT. The chain links TRBV7-2 to TRBJ1-1, with 9 bases fitting TRBD1. Germline V gene data show CDR1 as SGHTA and CDR2 as FQGNSA. J was trimmed by 4 bases and V by 3 bases; bases with no gene match: 3. This CDR3 is built from 14 residues.